The T cell receptor beta chain described here comes from a study of T cell responses to AZD1222 COVID-19 vaccine. Overall study results and limits: The span of vaccine-associated CD4 TCRs extended across spike, with dominance at 160-218 and 743-854.

This table comes from immunoSEQ multiplex PCR, and its TCRdb copy is limited to in-frame clones, with some not included. Here the sample spans about 120,000 clones, more than 75% being singletons. As regards this clone: The antigen remains unidentified.

The receptor was isolated from an adult who received the AZD1222 COVID-19 vaccine. Here the sequenced sample was peripheral blood, taken 28 days after the second AZD1222 dose.

The CDR3 DNA is TGTGCCAGTAACGTAGCAGGGGGGAACTATGGCTACACCTTC. This codes for CASNVAGGNYGYTF. The chain carries TRBV19 and TRBJ1-2; 7 bases line up with TRBD1. J was trimmed by 2 bases and V by 7 bases; bases with no gene match: 7. The length of the CDR3 is 14 residues. Germline lookup yields CDR1 LNHDA and CDR2 SQIVND (reference sequence).